This TCR beta chain was obtained from a study of blood T cell repertoires in COVID-19. Profiling relied on immunoSEQ multiplex PCR, and the TCRdb table lists in-frame clones only, not all of them. This sample has about 80,000 clones; roughly four fifths occur once, and the top ten carry under 30%. Sequencing was done on a sample of peripheral blood. This sequence was found in a human donor in a cohort sampled during active COVID-19.

CDR3 bases: TGTGCCAGCAGCCAAGTCTCCGGGACTAGGGGAGATACGCAGTATTTT. This sequence encodes CASSQVSGTRGDTQYF. The chain links TRBV3-1 (or the pseudogene TRBV3-2) to TRBJ2-3; TRBD2 matches 8 bases. The V segment lost 1 base and the J segment 5 bases; nucleotides outside the gene matches: 8. CDR1 LGHDT and CDR2 YNNKEL come from the germline V gene (reference sequence). This CDR3 has 16 residues.